One T cell receptor (beta chain) is described in this entry. This entry comes from a study of T-cell reconstitution after alpha-beta-depleted transplantation in children. Germline-derived CDR1 and CDR2 are DFQATT and SNEGSKA (reference sequence). The CDR3 spans 14 residues. V was shortened by 5 bases and J by 3 bases, with 16 bases between the two germline ends. Preparation of the TCRbeta library used unique molecular identifiers. Each CDR3 protein gets one entry after TCRdb re-called the PCR reads with MiXCR. The sample lists some 520,000 distinct CDR3 sequences; approximately 32% were seen once. The J gene is TRBJ1-1, the V gene TRBV20-1, with D possibly TRBD1 on 6 matching bases. The TCR comes from a human donor who donated a stem cell graft to a child with aplastic anemia. Specimen: PBMCs from the stem cell graft donor, collected from the stem cell graft. The CDR3 bases are TGCAGTGCTTGGCCCCAGGGGCCCTACACTGAAGCTTTCTTT. It is translated as CSAWPQGPYTEAFF.